This T cell receptor beta chain was recorded in a study of blood T cell repertoires in COVID-19. Whole-study context: PBMCs, B-cell-depleted T cells, or T cells were the source of the cDNA or gDNA that made up the material.

Authors' data handling: Amplified reference gene primers provided the basis for estimating nucleated cell counts. Sequenced by immunoSEQ multiplex PCR; TCRdb stores in-frame clones only, minus some. The V and J calls and clone size were taken over from that table, and D and trimming were inferred from the DNA. The table shows around 99,000 clones, with 84% occurring only once. Germline-derived CDR1 and CDR2 are MNHEY and SMNVEV (reference sequence). CDR3 length equals 16 residues. With V trimmed by 6 bases and J by 0 bases, 8 bases remained unmatched. This clonotype originated in a human donor in a cohort sampled during active COVID-19. The chain has TRBV27 and TRBJ1-5, with TRBD1 matching 7 bases. The material sequenced was peripheral blood. The CDR3: CASSRRTGASNQPQHF. The CDR3 bases are TGTGCCAGCAGCCGACGGACAGGAGCTAGCAATCAGCCCCAGCATTTT.